Below, 14 T cell receptor beta chains from the same sample are listed, as sequenced in a study of cytomegalovirus exposure and HLA in healthy donors. Primers: 60 Vbeta forward and 13 Jbeta reverse. Measured with immunoSEQ multiplex PCR; TCRdb has only the in-frame clones, and not every one. Of 18,000 or so clones listed, around 75% are singletons. The sequencing input was PBMCs. Receptors originate from a man aged 18 to 29 in good health and CMV-seronegative.

The chain couples TRBV6-1 to TRBJ1-6, with a possible D match to TRBD1 (6 bases). CDR1 is MNHNS, CDR2 SASEGT, per germline. This CDR3 region has 13 residues. V lost 6 bases and J 16 bases, leaving 19 bases between the germline ends. The CDR3 loop is CASSQGRPTLLHF. CDR3 bases: TGTGCCAGCAGCCAGGGGCGCCCTACTTTACTCCACTTT.

The chain uses TRBV11-1 and TRBJ2-7, with TRBD2 matching 8 bases. The germline V gene encodes CDR1 SGHAT and CDR2 FQDESV (reference sequence). V lost 1 base, J lost 6 bases, and 5 bases stayed unmatched. The CDR3 has 14 residues. CDR3 bases: TGTGCCAGCAGCTTAGTCGTCGGGAGGGGCGAGCAGTACTTC. This encodes CASSLVVGRGEQYF.

This clone was seen a few times. The CDR3 protein is CASSTGTGRYEQYF. CDR3 DNA sequence: TGTGCCAGCTCCACCGGGACAGGGAGGTACGAGCAGTACTTC. The chain employs TRBV6-5 and TRBJ2-7; 9 bases are shared with TRBD1. Germline V gives CDR1 MNHEY, CDR2 SVGAGI. This CDR3 contains 14 residues. The V and J ends lost 8 bases and 4 bases, in that order; junction bases with no gene match: 9.

The chain links TRBV30 to TRBJ1-2; 8 bases agree with TRBD1. The V segment lost 2 bases and the J segment 8 bases; nucleotides outside the gene matches: 10. The V gene's germline CDR1 is GTSNPN and CDR2 SVGIG (reference sequence). CDR3 length: 14 residues. The CDR3, as DNA: TGTGCCTGGAGTTCGGGCGACAGGGGTTACGGCTACACCTTC. It specifies CAWSSGDRGYGYTF.

This clone has a single count. The chain employs TRBV2 and TRBJ1-1, with D possibly TRBD1 on 6 matching bases. The CDR3 has 17 amino acids. The V end was cut by 6 bases, the J end by 4 bases, with 24 bases between. Germline CDR1 and CDR2: SNHLY and FYNNEI. The CDR3 coding sequence is TGTGCCAGCAGCCGAACCACAAACAGGGCTTCGGTCACTGAAGCTTTCTTT. Translation gives CASSRTTNRASVTEAFF.

The chain carries TRBV29-1 and TRBJ1-5; perhaps TRBD1 as D (6 bases). The CDR3 runs 12 residues. From germline, CDR1 is SQVTM and CDR2 ANQGSEA. Between the trimmed V and J ends, which lost 6 bases and 3 bases, there was a span of 9 bases. The CDR3 DNA is TGCAGCGTACAGGGAATCAATCAGCCCCAGCATTTT. This encodes CSVQGINQPQHF.

The V call is TRBV13, the J call TRBJ2-5, with 12 bases fitting TRBD2. Germline-derived CDR1 and CDR2 are PRHDT and FYEKMQ (reference sequence). The CDR3 is made up of 16 amino acids. Trimming at V came to 2 bases and at J to 1 base, leaving 2 bases not matched to a gene. The CDR3 region has the DNA TGTGCCAGCAGCTTACCGGGACTAGCGGGCCAAGAGACCCAGTACTTC. Protein: CASSLPGLAGQETQYF.

The chain is built from TRBV4-1 and TRBJ1-5; D remains unclear. This CDR3 comprises 15 residues. Trimming shortened V by 5 bases and J by 1 base, and 12 bases separated the two germline ends. CDR1 and CDR2 (germline): MGHRA, YSYEKL. CDR3 sequence (DNA): TGCGCCAGCAGCGCTACCCGTTTGAGCAATCAGCCCCAGCATTTT. Amino acid sequence: CASSATRLSNQPQHF.

This chain links TRBV30 with TRBJ2-6; D might be TRBD2 (7 bases). Germline V gene lookup returns CDR1 GTSNPN and CDR2 SVGIG (reference sequence). Between the trimmed V and J ends, which lost 0 bases and 4 bases, there was a span of 13 bases. The CDR3 contains 16 residues. CDR3 in DNA: TGTGCCTGGAGTGTACCCGGGGGGCTCGGGGCCAACGTCCTGACTTTC. It specifies CAWSVPGGLGANVLTF. The full variable domain, rest sourced from reference TRBV30 and TRBJ2-6, is SQTIHQWPATLVQPVGSPLSLECTVEGTSNPNLYWYRQAAGRGLQLLFYSVGIGQISSEVPQNLSASRPQDRQFILSSKKLLLSDSGFYLCAWSVPGGLGANVLTFGAGSRLTVL.

The V and J genes are TRBV6-6 and TRBJ2-5; D unresolved. V lost 0 bases, J lost 1 base, and 6 bases lay in between. CDR1 is MNHNY, CDR2 SVGAGI, per germline (reference sequence). The CDR3 contains 14 residues. CDR3 region: CASSYSAIQETQYF. The CDR3 DNA follows: TGTGCCAGCAGTTACTCGGCCATCCAAGAGACCCAGTACTTC.

This clone was detected only a few times. The V call is TRBV25-1, the J call TRBJ2-7; the match to TRBD2 covers 14 bases. CDR3 length: 15 amino acids. The germline CDR1 and CDR2 sequences are MGHDK and SYGVNS. The trim removed 3 bases at V and 3 bases at J, leaving 1 base unmatched. The DNA of the CDR3 is TGTGCCAGCAGTGATGGGACTAGCGGGAGCTACGAGCAGTACTTC. Translated, it gives CASSDGTSGSYEQYF.

The table lists this clone with a few counts. The rearrangement joins TRBV5-4 to TRBJ2-7, with 7 bases lining up with TRBD2. CDR1 is SGHNT, CDR2 YYREEE, per germline (reference sequence). J lost 4 bases, V lost 4 bases, and 14 bases had no gene match. The CDR3 spans 16 residues. The CDR3 DNA sequence: TGTGCCAGCAGCCCCGGAGGCGGCGGGGGTGTATACGAGCAGTACTTC. Translating it yields CASSPGGGGGVYEQYF.

V and J are TRBV5-4 and TRBJ1-2; 8 bases are shared with TRBD1. Per germline, CDR1 SGHNT and CDR2 YYREEE (reference sequence). CDR3 size: 13 residues. With 2 bases clipped from V and 6 bases from J, the junction kept 3 bases outside the gene matches. CDR3 DNA: TGTGCCAGCAGCTTACCAGGGGGCGATGGCTACACCTTC. It yields the protein CASSLPGGDGYTF.

V and J are TRBV29-1 and TRBJ2-7; no definite D call. The CDR3 totals 11 residues. Germline V CDR1 and CDR2: SQVTM, ANQGSEA. V was shortened by 4 bases and J by 2 bases, with 6 bases between the two germline ends. The CDR3 nucleotides read TGCAGCGTTGCAGGCCCCTACGAGCAGTACTTC. Protein: CSVAGPYEQYF.